The clone carrying this TCR beta chain was seen at least ten times. Its antigen remains unidentified. The sample belongs to a study of T cells in Graves' hyperthyroidism and ophthalmopathy. Study-level results: A median around 5.9 months before onset, the model predicted ophthalmopathy.

The source material, RNA transcripts, was used to amplify TCR beta CDR3 regions. The TCR CDR3 was amplified in a first-round RT-PCR using the HTBI primer set. Using its own MiXCR run on the multiplex PCR reads, TCRdb lists one record per CDR3 protein. Here the sample spans about 270,000 distinct CDR3 sequences, approximately 23% being singletons. The V gene's germline CDR1 is GTSNPN and CDR2 SVGIG (reference sequence). Trimming removed 3 bases at V and 0 bases at J, with 12 bases between. This CDR3 spans 14 amino acids. The TCR sequence derives from a man aged 25 to 40 with Graves' ophthalmopathy. The specimen sequenced was blood. This sequence joins TRBV30 and TRBJ2-7, with D perhaps matching TRBD2 (5 bases). The CDR3 loop reads CAWRRTLTSYEQYF. CDR3 sequence (DNA): TGTGCCTGGAGGCGGACTTTAACCTCCTACGAGCAGTACTTC. The variable domain in full, completed from reference TRBV30 and TRBJ2-7, reads SQTIHQWPATLVQPVGSPLSLECTVEGTSNPNLYWYRQAAGRGLQLLFYSVGIGQISSEVPQNLSASRPQDRQFILSSKKLLLSDSGFYLCAWRRTLTSYEQYFGPGTRLTVT.